The rows below give T cell receptor beta chains drawn from one sample of a study of CD8 T cells in ankylosing spondylitis. A single record per CDR3 protein comes from TCRdb applying MiXCR to the 5' RACE reads. The data contain some 840,000 distinct CDR3 sequences, approximately 10% of them singletons. Sequencing was done on a sample of blood, either unsorted or a sorted T cell fraction (not recorded which). Receptors originate from a male donor with ankylosing spondylitis. CDR3s include the opening cysteine and the closing phenylalanine or tryptophan. The D gene is left open where the match is weak. Expanded clones get a size class; other rows say once, few or many, or leave the size out.

CDR3nt,CDR3aa,abundance,j_gene,d_gene,v_gene
TGTGCCTGGAGTGCCCAGCCGAACACTGAAGCTTTCTTT,CAWSAQPNTEAFF,few,TRBJ1-1,-,TRBV30
TGTGCCAGCAGCCTCAGACAGGGGTGGTCCTACGAGCAGTACTTC,CASSLRQGWSYEQYF,-,TRBJ2-7,TRBD1,TRBV12-3/TRBV12-4
TGTGCCAGCAGCTTACAGGGTGAAGGTGAAGCTTTCTTT,CASSLQGEGEAFF,few,TRBJ1-1,-,TRBV7-2
TGCAGTGCGTTGTGGGATACGCAGTATTTT,CSALWDTQYF,-,TRBJ2-3,-,TRBV20-1
TGCAGTGCTAGACCGCGTGGGTGGTGGAGGACTGAAGCTTTCTTT,CSARPRGWWRTEAFF,-,TRBJ1-1,-,TRBV20-1
TGCGCCAGCACCCGGACACACGACAGCACAGATACGCAGTATTTT,CASTRTHDSTDTQYF,many,TRBJ2-3,-,TRBV5-1
TGTGCCAGCAGCATCTACAGGGGCCCAAAGACCCAGTACTTC,CASSIYRGPKTQYF,-,TRBJ2-5,TRBD1,TRBV7-2
TGTGCCAGCAGTTACGATCCCTTCGGAGCGAACACCGGGGAGCTGTTTTTT,CASSYDPFGANTGELFF,few,TRBJ2-2,-,TRBV6-5
TGTGCCAGCAGACAGAGGGCAGATGATAGCACAGATACGCAGTATTTT,CASRQRADDSTDTQYF,few,TRBJ2-3,-,TRBV12-3/TRBV12-4
TGCGCCAGCAGCCTCGACAGGGTATATCGCACAGATACGCAGTATTTT,CASSLDRVYRTDTQYF,-,TRBJ2-3,TRBD1,TRBV5-1
TGTGCCAGCAGCTTGGTGGACGGCCAAGAAAAACTGTTTTTT,CASSLVDGQEKLFF,-,TRBJ1-4,-,TRBV5-5
TGTGCCAGCAGTTCTCCGGGACAGGCGAATTCACCCCTCCACTTT,CASSSPGQANSPLHF,-,TRBJ1-6,TRBD1,TRBV27
TGCAGCGTCACCCAAACAGGGAAAGAGACCCAGTACTTC,CSVTQTGKETQYF,few,TRBJ2-5,-,TRBV29-1
TGCGCCAGCAGCGTGTATCTGGACGGCGTGGAAGGCTACACCTTC,CASSVYLDGVEGYTF,many,TRBJ1-2,-,TRBV4-3
TGTGCCAGCAGCTTGATCGGGGGGGACCAAGAGACCCAGTACTTC,CASSLIGGDQETQYF,few,TRBJ2-5,TRBD2,TRBV5-4
TGCGCCAGCAGGTCCGGGACCGGAACCGGGGAGCTGTTTTTT,CASRSGTGTGELFF,-,TRBJ2-2,-,TRBV5-1
TGTGCCAGCAGTTACGGGGGGTTGGTCAATGAGCAGTTCTTC,CASSYGGLVNEQFF,many,TRBJ2-1,-,TRBV6-2/TRBV6-3
TGTGCCAGCAGTGAATTCAACCGCTACTATGGCTACACCTTC,CASSEFNRYYGYTF,-,TRBJ1-2,-,TRBV25-1
TGCGCACTTGGACTAGCGGGCACCGGGGAGCTGTTTTTT,CALGLAGTGELFF,few,TRBJ2-2,TRBD2,TRBV20-1
TGCGCCAGCAGCTTGCAGGGAAGCAATGAGCAGTTCTTC,CASSLQGSNEQFF,many,TRBJ2-1,-,TRBV5-1
TGTGCCAGCAGTTACCTGGGCGAGCAGTACTTC,CASSYLGEQYF,many,TRBJ2-7,-,TRBV6-2/TRBV6-3
TGTGCCAGCAGCCCCCCACGGGGCACAGATACGCAGTATTTT,CASSPPRGTDTQYF,many,TRBJ2-3,-,TRBV6-1
TGCGCCAGCAGCTTGGAAACAGGGGGCGGCTATGGCTACACCTTC,CASSLETGGGYGYTF,-,TRBJ1-2,TRBD1,TRBV5-1
TGTGCCAGCAGCACCCGGACAGGGCACACAGATACGCAGTATTTT,CASSTRTGHTDTQYF,-,TRBJ2-3,TRBD1,TRBV7-9
TGCAGTGCCCCCGGGACAGGGATGTTGGGGCAGTACTTC,CSAPGTGMLGQYF,few,TRBJ2-7,TRBD1,TRBV20-1
TGTGCCATCCGTAGACAGCCCGATGAAGCTTTCTTT,CAIRRQPDEAFF,many,TRBJ1-1,-,TRBV10-3
TGCAGTGCTAAAGGACCCCCGGGTCAGCCCCAGCATTTT,CSAKGPPGQPQHF,-,TRBJ1-5,-,TRBV20-1
TGCAGTGCTAGGGGTGTGCTGGGACGACGGGAGCAGTACTTC,CSARGVLGRREQYF,many,TRBJ2-7,-,TRBV20-1
TGCAGTGCTAGCGCCCTTCCAGGGAACCCGCCCGAGACCCAGTACTTC,CSASALPGNPPETQYF,few,TRBJ2-5,-,TRBV20-1
TGCGCCAGCAGCCAAGAGATAGGCACGAGGGAAAAACTGTTTTTT,CASSQEIGTREKLFF,few,TRBJ1-4,-,TRBV4-3
TGTGCCAGCAACCGGCGGGGAGACACTGAAGCTTTCTTT,CASNRRGDTEAFF,many,TRBJ1-1,-,TRBV7-2
TGTGCCAGCTCACCAACAGGTTTTGGGGCCTACGAGCAGTACTTC,CASSPTGFGAYEQYF,-,TRBJ2-7,-,TRBV18
TGTGCCAGCAGAATATGGACAGGGGACAATGAGCAGTTCTTC,CASRIWTGDNEQFF,-,TRBJ2-1,TRBD1,TRBV12-3/TRBV12-4
TGCGCCAGCAGCCAAGATTTGCGGGGGGCGATGGTCTACGAGCAGTACTTC,CASSQDLRGAMVYEQYF,few,TRBJ2-7,TRBD2,TRBV4-3
TGTGCCAGCAGTTTATGGCTAGCGGGAGCCGGGGAGCTGTTTTTT,CASSLWLAGAGELFF,-,TRBJ2-2,TRBD2,TRBV28
TGTGCTAGTGGTCTCGGGACTAGCGGGAGGGCAGAAGATACGCAGTATTTT,CASGLGTSGRAEDTQYF,once,TRBJ2-3,TRBD2,TRBV12-5
TGTGCCAGCGCCCGGGCCACAGATACGCAGTATTTT,CASARATDTQYF,few,TRBJ2-3,-,TRBV28
TGCAGCGTCACCGATGTAGGGGGGTCCTACAATGAGCAGTTCTTC,CSVTDVGGSYNEQFF,many,TRBJ2-1,-,TRBV29-1
TGTGCCAGCAGTCTCGGATACAGGGGAGGCTACACCTTC,CASSLGYRGGYTF,few,TRBJ1-2,TRBD1,TRBV28
TGTGCCAGCAGCTGGGGGACAGTTGGCTACGAGCAGTACTTC,CASSWGTVGYEQYF,-,TRBJ2-7,TRBD1,TRBV9
TGTGCCAGCAGTGAAAGTAGGGTTTGGGGCACTGAAGCTTTCTTT,CASSESRVWGTEAFF,-,TRBJ1-1,-,TRBV2
TGCAGTGCTCCCGTCCCAGGGCAAGAGACCCAGTACTTC,CSAPVPGQETQYF,few,TRBJ2-5,-,TRBV20-1
TGCGCCAGCAGCTTGGGACTAGGAGATAGCACAGATACGCAGTATTTT,CASSLGLGDSTDTQYF,few,TRBJ2-3,-,TRBV5-1
TGTGCCATCACCTACGACGAGTGGGGTAGATCTGGGGAGCAGTACTTC,CAITYDEWGRSGEQYF,few,TRBJ2-7,-,TRBV10-3
TGTGCCAGCAGCCAGGGACAGGGCTTGGATAACACCATATATTTT,CASSQGQGLDNTIYF,many,TRBJ1-3,TRBD1,TRBV4-2
TGCGCCAGCACCGAGCTGGCGGGGAACACCGGGGAGCTGTTTTTT,CASTELAGNTGELFF,-,TRBJ2-2,-,TRBV5-1
TGCAGTGCTTCCTCTAGCGGGAGGAGCTCCTACAATGAGCAGTTCTTC,CSASSSGRSSYNEQFF,few,TRBJ2-1,TRBD2,TRBV20-1
TGCGCCAGCAGCTTGGAACGTGTCGGTGGCTACACCTTC,CASSLERVGGYTF,-,TRBJ1-2,-,TRBV5-1
TGTGCCAGCAGTTTATGGAGCGGACTTACTGAAGCTTTCTTT,CASSLWSGLTEAFF,-,TRBJ1-1,-,TRBV28
TGCGCCAGCAGCCTAGCGGGAGAGCTCAATGAGCAGTTCTTC,CASSLAGELNEQFF,few,TRBJ2-1,TRBD2,TRBV10-2
TGCAGTGCTAGAGAATGGGGTTCATATTTATTCGGCTACACCTTC,CSAREWGSYLFGYTF,few,TRBJ1-2,-,TRBV20-1
TGTGCCAGCAGCCAGGCCCATCAGCCCCAGCATTTT,CASSQAHQPQHF,-,TRBJ1-5,-,TRBV7-2
TGTGCCAGCAGTTACTCGCTGGCAGGACCGTATAGCAATCAGCCCCAGCATTTT,CASSYSLAGPYSNQPQHF,-,TRBJ1-5,-,TRBV6-2/TRBV6-3